This T cell receptor (beta chain) was found in a study of T cell responses to AZD1222 COVID-19 vaccine. In germline, CDR1 is KGHSH, CDR2 LQKENI. The CDR3 has 15 amino acids. V lost 2 bases and J 2 bases, leaving 13 bases between the germline ends. Sequenced by immunoSEQ multiplex PCR; TCRdb stores in-frame clones only, minus some. The table shows about 90,000 clones, with 85% occurring only once. This receptor was identified in an adult who received the AZD1222 COVID-19 vaccine. Sequenced here: peripheral blood, sampled 28 days after the second AZD1222 dose. J is TRBJ2-7 and V is TRBV18; D possibly corresponds to TRBD1 (6 bases). This CDR3 reads CASSPRLGQTYEQYF. Written as DNA, the CDR3 is TGTGCCAGCTCACCAAGGCTCGGACAGACCTACGAGCAGTACTTC.